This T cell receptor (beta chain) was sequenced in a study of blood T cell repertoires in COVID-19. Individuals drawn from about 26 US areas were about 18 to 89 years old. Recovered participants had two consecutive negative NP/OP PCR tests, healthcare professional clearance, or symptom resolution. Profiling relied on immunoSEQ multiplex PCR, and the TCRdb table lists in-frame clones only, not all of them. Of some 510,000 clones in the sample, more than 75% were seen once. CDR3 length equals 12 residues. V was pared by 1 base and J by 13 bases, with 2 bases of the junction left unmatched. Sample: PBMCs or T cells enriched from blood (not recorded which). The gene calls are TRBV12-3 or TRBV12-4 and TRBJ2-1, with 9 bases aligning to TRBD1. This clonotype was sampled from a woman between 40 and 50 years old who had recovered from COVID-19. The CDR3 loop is CASSLGQGGQFF. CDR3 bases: TGTGCCAGCAGTTTAGGACAGGGGGGACAGTTCTTC.